This T cell receptor beta chain was obtained from a study of a mutant IDH1 vaccine in newly diagnosed glioma. Study-wide background: Eight vaccinations went to patients in weeks 1, 3, 5, 7, 11, 15, 19, 23. Onset of vaccination occurred 4-6 weeks following radiotherapy alone, or with temozolomide cycles.

Time point noted: week 11, during vaccination. The study gave 300 ug of mutant IDH1 20-mer peptide per vaccine dose, with topical imiquimod. General observations from the study: It seemed that pseudoprogression was not linked to changes in the top peripheral T cell clonotypes.

Trimming took off 4 bases at V and 4 bases at J, with 16 bases between the two ends. Germline CDR1 reads SEHNR; CDR2 reads FQNEAQ (reference sequence). CDR3 size: 16 residues. In this sample, this clone turned up once. Its antigen is as yet unknown. Assay used: immunoSEQ multiplex PCR; TCRdb lists only in-frame clones, some missing. This table holds about 35,000 clones, about 80% found once. The V and J genes are TRBV7-9 and TRBJ2-2; unclear D gene. Sample: peripheral blood mononuclear cells (PBMCs), taken from a glioma patient whose treatment included an IDH1 peptide vaccine. This TCR was sampled from a woman aged 25 to 39 with glioma. Some clones in this sample may be carry-over from other donors' samples. In DNA, the CDR3 is TGTGCCAGCAGCTCCCCCCTTATAGGCTCCACCGGGGAGCTGTTTTTT. It codes for CASSSPLIGSTGELFF.